This is a list of T cell receptor beta chains from one sample in a study of blood T cell repertoires in COVID-19. Only in-frame clones appear in the TCRdb table, and some are missing; sequencing was by immunoSEQ multiplex PCR. The profile shows roughly 230,000 clones, approximately 89% of them singletons. Sequenced: PBMCs or T cells enriched from blood (not recorded which). The receptor source for this set is a woman under 40 with acute COVID-19. Each CDR3 is given with its conserved first and last residue. D genes are given only for firm matches. Clone size is given for some rows only: seen once, a few or many times, or a class if the clone is expanded.

V: TRBV2; J: TRBJ2-3; D: NA; size: NA; DNA: TGTGCCAGCAGTGTAGTGGCAGATACGCAGTATTTT; CDR3: CASSVVADTQYF
V: TRBV7-2; J: TRBJ1-4; D: NA; size: NA; DNA: TGTGCCAGCAGCTTAAGCGGGGGTTTGTTGAATGAAAAACTGTTTTTT; CDR3: CASSLSGGLLNEKLFF
V: TRBV5-1; J: TRBJ1-6; D: TRBD1; size: NA; DNA: TGCGCCAGCAGCCCGACGACAGGGGGCGGTTCACCCCTCCACTTT; CDR3: CASSPTTGGGSPLHF
V: TRBV9; J: TRBJ2-3; D: NA; size: NA; DNA: TGTGCCAGCAGCGTAAAGACTAGTTTCGCAGATACGCAGTATTTT; CDR3: CASSVKTSFADTQYF
V: TRBV7-9; J: TRBJ1-2; D: NA; size: NA; DNA: TGTGCCAGCAGCTTAGAACTCACTCAAGGCTACACCTTC; CDR3: CASSLELTQGYTF
V: TRBV5-1; J: TRBJ1-2; D: TRBD1; size: NA; DNA: TGCGCCAGCAGCACGGACAGGGAGAACTATGGCTACACCTTC; CDR3: CASSTDRENYGYTF
V: TRBV5-4; J: TRBJ2-1; D: TRBD2; size: NA; DNA: TGTGCCAGCAGCTTGTGGGCGGGGGGCTACAATGAGCAGTTCTTC; CDR3: CASSLWAGGYNEQFF
V: TRBV28; J: TRBJ2-1; D: TRBD2; size: NA; DNA: TGTGCCAGCAGTTTACAGCGGGGTGAGCAGTTCTTC; CDR3: CASSLQRGEQFF
V: TRBV6-5; J: TRBJ2-7; D: NA; size: NA; DNA: TGTGCCAGCTCGACCGGGACACCCTACGAGCAGTACTTC; CDR3: CASSTGTPYEQYF
V: TRBV7-6; J: TRBJ1-4; D: TRBD1; size: NA; DNA: TGTGCCAGCAGCTTAGGGACAGGGATAATGGAAAAACTGTTTTTT; CDR3: CASSLGTGIMEKLFF
V: TRBV5-1; J: TRBJ2-1; D: TRBD1; size: NA; DNA: TGCGCCAGCAGCTCGGACAGGGAAGGATACTCCTACAATGAGCAGTTCTTC; CDR3: CASSSDREGYSYNEQFF
V: TRBV2; J: TRBJ1-1; D: NA; size: once; DNA: TGTGCCAGCAGTGAACCAGGGATTGAAGCTTTCTTT; CDR3: CASSEPGIEAFF
V: TRBV3-1/TRBV3-2; J: TRBJ2-5; D: TRBD2; size: NA; DNA: TGTGCCAGCAGCCAAGCTGGTAGCGGGGGAGAGACCCAGTACTTC; CDR3: CASSQAGSGGETQYF
V: TRBV6-5; J: TRBJ2-1; D: TRBD2; size: NA; DNA: TGTGCCAGCAGCACTAGCGGGGGGCATTATGATGAGCAGTTCTTC; CDR3: CASSTSGGHYDEQFF
V: TRBV14; J: TRBJ2-1; D: TRBD2; size: NA; DNA: TGTGCCAGCAGCAGAATCGGGGGGGAATACAATGAGCAGTTCTTC; CDR3: CASSRIGGEYNEQFF
V: TRBV5-1; J: TRBJ1-6; D: TRBD1; size: NA; DNA: TGCGCCAGCAGCCTAATGGGACAGGGAGATTCACCCCTCCACTTT; CDR3: CASSLMGQGDSPLHF
V: TRBV15; J: TRBJ1-1; D: NA; size: once; DNA: TGTGCCACCAGCAGAGGCGGGGCGCGAAGGATGAACACTGAAGCTTTCTTT; CDR3: CATSRGGARRMNTEAFF
V: TRBV28; J: TRBJ1-6; D: NA; size: NA; DNA: TGTGCCAGCAGCTACAACCGGGCGCAGGGAATCCGTTCACCCCTCCACTTT; CDR3: CASSYNRAQGIRSPLHF
V: TRBV5-4; J: TRBJ1-1; D: TRBD1; size: NA; DNA: TGTGCCAGCAGCTTGGGTGGGACAGGGAACACTGAAGCTTTCTTT; CDR3: CASSLGGTGNTEAFF
V: TRBV5-1; J: TRBJ1-2; D: NA; size: NA; DNA: TGCGCCAGCTCCACGAGGGCCGGGACTAACTATGGCTACACCTTC; CDR3: CASSTRAGTNYGYTF
V: TRBV11-2; J: TRBJ2-3; D: TRBD1; size: NA; DNA: TGTGCCAGCAGCCCGTCTAGGGGACAGGGGATAGATACGCAGTATTTT; CDR3: CASSPSRGQGIDTQYF
V: TRBV7-8; J: TRBJ1-1; D: TRBD1; size: NA; DNA: TGTGCCAGCAGCTTAGCCGTACAGGGGTATTACACTGAAGCTTTCTTT; CDR3: CASSLAVQGYYTEAFF
V: TRBV6-5; J: TRBJ2-7; D: NA; size: NA; DNA: TGTGCCAGCAGTTATCGAAGGGTAAAAGGGAGCGAGCAGTACTTC; CDR3: CASSYRRVKGSEQYF
V: TRBV9; J: TRBJ2-1; D: TRBD2; size: NA; DNA: TGTGCCAGCAGCGTAGGGACTAGCGGTTATTACAATGAGCAGTTCTTC; CDR3: CASSVGTSGYYNEQFF
V: TRBV7-9; J: TRBJ1-4; D: TRBD1; size: NA; DNA: TGTGCCAGCAGTTCAGGGGGCTTAAAAGAAAAACTGTTTTTT; CDR3: CASSSGGLKEKLFF
V: TRBV5-1; J: TRBJ1-1; D: TRBD1; size: NA; DNA: TGCGCCAGCAGCTTAACAGGGGACACTGAAGCTTTCTTT; CDR3: CASSLTGDTEAFF
V: TRBV21-1; J: TRBJ1-5; D: NA; size: NA; DNA: TGTGCCAGCAGAATCGCGGGGGAGAATCAGCCCCAGCATTTT; CDR3: CASRIAGENQPQHF
V: TRBV7-9; J: TRBJ2-3; D: NA; size: once; DNA: TGTGCCAGCAGCTTAGGCGGCTTCGTGGATACGCAGTATTTT; CDR3: CASSLGGFVDTQYF
V: TRBV11-2; J: TRBJ1-1; D: NA; size: once; DNA: TGTGCCAGCAGCTTAGCGACAAACACTGAAGCTTTCTTT; CDR3: CASSLATNTEAFF
V: TRBV30; J: TRBJ1-1; D: NA; size: NA; DNA: TGTGCCTGGAGTGTATCGCGGGAAGCTTTCTTT; CDR3: CAWSVSREAFF
V: TRBV7-3; J: TRBJ2-2; D: NA; size: NA; DNA: TGTGCCAGCAGCCCAGGGGGGTTGACCGGGGAGCTGTTTTTT; CDR3: CASSPGGLTGELFF
V: TRBV18; J: TRBJ2-7; D: TRBD2; size: NA; DNA: TGTGCCAGCTCACCACAAGAGCGGGGGGCCCTCTACGAGCAGTACTTC; CDR3: CASSPQERGALYEQYF
V: TRBV19; J: TRBJ2-6; D: NA; size: NA; DNA: TGTGCCAGTAGTCAACAGGGACACGGGGCCAACGTCCTGACTTTC; CDR3: CASSQQGHGANVLTF
V: TRBV9; J: TRBJ1-3; D: TRBD1; size: NA; DNA: TGTGCCAGCAGCGATCCAGGGGGATCTGGAAACACCATATATTTT; CDR3: CASSDPGGSGNTIYF
V: TRBV5-1; J: TRBJ2-7; D: TRBD1; size: NA; DNA: TGCGCCAGCAGCGAAACCGGGACAGGGCCCTACGAGCAGTACTTC; CDR3: CASSETGTGPYEQYF
V: TRBV11-2; J: TRBJ2-2; D: TRBD1; size: NA; DNA: TGTGCCAGCAGCGCGGACAGGGTTGGGGGGGAGCTGTTTTTT; CDR3: CASSADRVGGELFF